This T cell receptor beta chain was identified during a study of blood T cells in healthy people across ages. About this clonotype: The antigen is unknown.

Study findings and constraints: Versus aged donors, long-lived donors had higher diversity and more naive CD4+ cells.

The CDR3 sequence is 15 residues long. Germline V CDR1 and CDR2: SEHNR, FQNEAQ (reference sequence). The V end lost 6 bases, the J end lost 0 bases, and 15 bases lay between the germline ends. For the second PCR, which ran for roughly 7 to 11 cycles, a sample-barcoded 5' primer and a J-beta primer mix were used. TCRdb reanalysed the 5' RACE reads using MiXCR and keeps one entry per CDR3 protein. The sample records roughly 500,000 distinct CDR3 sequences, around 24% being singletons. These data are also associated with another study on T cells of mothers and their children.

Sequenced material: blood. This receptor was taken from a boy aged 10-17 years in good health. This chain uses TRBV7-9 with TRBJ2-7, with D possibly matching TRBD1 (5 bases). The CDR3 spells CASSTPGAFSYEQYF. The DNA for the CDR3 is TGTGCCAGCAGTACCCCTGGGGCATTCTCCTACGAGCAGTACTTC.